One and the same sample provided the 3 T cell receptor beta chains below, sequenced in a study of Tregs in tolerant kidney transplant recipients. Generated by immunoSEQ multiplex PCR, the TCRdb table keeps only in-frame clones and is missing some. This sample has more than 60,000 clones, with approximately 88% found just once. Sample: CD4+ T cells from blood, taken before the transplant. These receptors all stem from a human donor who received a combined kidney and bone marrow transplant.

The chain links TRBV10-3 to TRBJ1-5, with D maybe TRBD1 (5 bases). There are 15 residues in the CDR3. Germline V CDR1 and CDR2: ENHRY, SYGVKD. Trimming removed 6 bases at V and 4 bases at J, with 16 bases between. The CDR3 DNA reads TGTGCCATCAGCCGTCAGGGTGGAGGGAATCAGCCCCAGCATTTT. Translated, it gives CAISRQGGGNQPQHF.

The rearrangement links TRBV5-1 to TRBJ2-7, with 7 bases aligning to TRBD2. J gave up 6 bases and V 0 bases, and 9 bases lay outside the gene matches. This CDR3 is 15 amino acids long. Germline lookup yields CDR1 SGHRS and CDR2 YFSETQ. CDR3 residues: CASSLGLTSDREQYF. DNA of the CDR3: TGCGCCAGCAGCTTGGGATTAACTAGCGATCGCGAGCAGTACTTC.

The rearrangement uses TRBV7-9 and TRBJ2-1, with 7 bases identical to TRBD2. Germline V gene sequence: CDR1 SEHNR, CDR2 FQNEAQ (reference sequence). The CDR3 totals 14 residues. With 4 bases clipped from V and 3 bases from J, the junction kept 3 bases outside the gene matches. CDR3 sequence reads: CASSSGGSYNEQFF. The CDR3 region has the DNA TGTGCCAGCAGCTCGGGGGGTAGCTACAATGAGCAGTTCTTC.